Listed below are T cell receptor beta chains from one sample, sequenced in a study of blood T cells in healthy people across ages. TCRdb re-analysed the 5' RACE reads in MiXCR, keeping a single row per CDR3 protein. Altogether under 1 million distinct CDR3 sequences are present, 40% to 50% being singletons, with the ten largest covering approximately 20%. The specimen was blood. These receptors were obtained from a man between 60 and 75 years old in good health. Both conserved end residues are trimmed from each CDR3.

v_gene,j_gene,CDR3aa
TRBV13,TRBJ1-2,ASSGGTDRGSDGYT
TRBV7-2,TRBJ1-2,ASSPNQGAGYGYT
TRBV10-3,TRBJ2-5,AISVSGQGSEETQY
TRBV5-4,TRBJ2-6,ASSLTGASGANVLT
TRBV28,TRBJ2-1,ASSLWRGGAGEQF
TRBV11-2,TRBJ2-1,ASKVDATTEQF
TRBV20-1,TRBJ1-1,SARDHMSHPNTEAF
TRBV4-3,TRBJ2-6,ASSQDSNHSGANVLT
TRBV20-1,TRBJ2-7,SASGQNYEQY
TRBV12-3/TRBV12-4,TRBJ2-7,ASSWGEYYEQY
TRBV2,TRBJ2-7,ASRIDSEYEQY
TRBV30,TRBJ1-1,AWCANGVNTEAF
TRBV9,TRBJ2-1,ASKGSYNEQF
TRBV6-5,TRBJ2-5,ASSLGTGRTQY
TRBV20-1,TRBJ2-7,SAPHSDRSYEQY
TRBV7-9,TRBJ2-7,ASSPDRTYEQY
TRBV20-1,TRBJ2-7,SARDPGQGLYEQY
TRBV7-9,TRBJ2-7,ASSLGTSSYEQY
TRBV30,TRBJ1-1,AQGAVNTEAF
TRBV30,TRBJ2-7,AWKQKGGTFYEQY
TRBV7-8,TRBJ2-6,ASSLGYFDSGANVLT
TRBV29-1,TRBJ2-5,SVVTSGGETQY
TRBV20-1,TRBJ2-2,SARDIAGTGVGELF
TRBV20-1,TRBJ2-7,SVKRGGGGLIEQY
TRBV2,TRBJ2-5,ASSQTLWDGRKETQY
TRBV3-1,TRBJ2-5,ASSQQGGWKNEQY
TRBV27,NA,ASSPQGQSGEQY
TRBV7-9,TRBJ2-1,ASSLTRAFNEQF
TRBV11-3,TRBJ1-2,ASSLAPDRGYGYT
TRBV6-1,TRBJ2-3,ASRPAGLDTQY
TRBV7-9,TRBJ2-5,ASSAGRSQETQY
TRBV15,TRBJ2-5,ATRRGSGQQETQY
TRBV7-8,TRBJ2-1,ASSLGLAGVQSSYNEQF
TRBV6-6,TRBJ2-7,ASSMGREQY
TRBV3-1,TRBJ1-2,ASSQRGYGYT
TRBV5-1,NA,ASSQDSTNPYEQY
TRBV3-1,TRBJ1-1,ASSPAGGSEAF
TRBV5-1,TRBJ2-7,ASSTGRNYEQY
TRBV12-3/TRBV12-4,TRBJ1-4,ASSLDGQGYEKLF
TRBV20-1,TRBJ1-4,SARRKDRANEKLF
TRBV29-1,TRBJ2-7,SVGQGGYEQY
TRBV29-1,TRBJ1-2,SVDLGTGPHGYT
TRBV7-9,TRBJ2-1,ASGKAGGHNEQF
TRBV7-2,TRBJ2-7,ASSLFGGRYEQY
TRBV4-3,TRBJ1-2,ASSQRTGYGYT
TRBV7-9,TRBJ1-1,ASSLRGSSTEAF
TRBV6-6,TRBJ2-7,ASSYSTRTTGTYEQY
TRBV5-1,TRBJ2-3,ASSSWGAGDTQY